This T cell receptor beta chain emerged from a study of shared clonotypes between healthy human individuals. The CDR3 consists of 18 residues. J gave up 2 bases and V 5 bases, and 11 bases lay outside the gene matches. Looked up from germline, CDR1 is SGHRS and CDR2 is YFSETQ. Cells designated naive CD8 were CD45RO-negative and were positively selected for CCR7, with terminally differentiated effector memory CD45RA+ cells excluded. TCRdb's table, derived via immunoSEQ multiplex PCR, lists solely in-frame clones and lacks some. There are 2 million or so clones in the sample; about 95% occur only once, and 0.85% to 1.3% lies in the top ten.

The sequencing sample was made of naive CD8+ T cells sorted from blood. The receptor was isolated from a man younger than 35 in good health. The chain recombines TRBV5-1 with TRBJ2-2, with TRBD2 identical over 11 bases. The CDR3 is CASRAQLAGAPNTGELFF. The CDR3, as DNA: TGCGCCAGCAGAGCCCAACTAGCGGGGGCCCCAAACACCGGGGAGCTGTTTTTT. Together with reference TRBV5-1 and TRBJ2-2, the CDR3 gives the full variable domain: KAGVTQTPRYLIKTRGQQVTLSCSPISGHRSVSWYQQTPGQGLQFLFEYFSETQRNKGNFPGRFSGRQFSNSRSEMNVSTLELGDSALYLCASRAQLAGAPNTGELFFGEGSRLTVL.